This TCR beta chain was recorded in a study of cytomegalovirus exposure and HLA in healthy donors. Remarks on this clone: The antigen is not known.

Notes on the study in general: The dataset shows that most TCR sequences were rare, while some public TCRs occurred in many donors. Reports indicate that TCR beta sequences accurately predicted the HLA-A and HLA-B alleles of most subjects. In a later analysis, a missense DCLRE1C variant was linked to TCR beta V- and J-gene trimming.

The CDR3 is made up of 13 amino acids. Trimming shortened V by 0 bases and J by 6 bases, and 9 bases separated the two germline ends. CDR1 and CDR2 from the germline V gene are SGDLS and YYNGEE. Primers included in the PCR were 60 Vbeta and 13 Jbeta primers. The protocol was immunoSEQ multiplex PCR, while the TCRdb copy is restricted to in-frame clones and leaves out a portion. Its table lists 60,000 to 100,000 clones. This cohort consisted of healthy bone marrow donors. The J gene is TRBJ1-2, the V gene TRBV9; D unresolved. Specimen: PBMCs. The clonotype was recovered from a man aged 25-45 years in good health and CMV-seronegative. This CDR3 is CASSVAQNHGYTF. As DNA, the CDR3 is TGTGCCAGCAGCGTAGCACAGAACCATGGCTACACCTTC.